These 10 T cell receptor beta chains were all obtained from the same sample, sequenced in a study of blood T cell repertoires in COVID-19. The data were produced by immunoSEQ multiplex PCR, yet TCRdb's version contains in-frame clones alone and is incomplete. The sample lists 180,000 or so clones, roughly 80% occurring once. Material: peripheral blood. The receptors derive from a man between 50 and 59 years old who had recovered from COVID-19.

This chain links TRBV7-3 with TRBJ2-2; tentative D call: TRBD2 (5 bases). This CDR3 region has 15 residues. The germline CDR1 and CDR2 sequences are SGHTA and FQGTGA. V was cut by 6 bases and J by 0 bases, with 11 bases left in between. The CDR3 bases are TGTGCCAGCAGTCAAAGCGGCGCGAACACCGGGGAGCTGTTTTTT. This encodes CASSQSGANTGELFF. Filled out from reference TRBV7-3 and TRBJ2-2, the complete variable domain reads GAGVSQTPSNKVTEKGKYVELRCDPISGHTALYWYRQSLGQGPEFLIYFQGTGAADDSGLPNDRFFAVRPEGSVSTLKIQRTERGDSAVYLCASSQSGANTGELFFGEGSRLTVL.

The J gene is TRBJ1-2, the V gene TRBV28, with D hard to call. Germline values: CDR1 MDHEN, CDR2 SYDVKM. This CDR3 is built from 15 residues. V lost 6 bases to trimming and J lost 2 bases, with 16 bases between them. CDR3 DNA sequence: TGTGCCAGCAGCCAAACTAGACTGCGAAACTATGGCTACACCTTC. Amino acids: CASSQTRLRNYGYTF.

The chain has TRBV11-2 and TRBJ2-5; 8 positions match TRBD2. The germline gives CDR1 SGHAT, CDR2 FQNNGV. This CDR3 comprises 16 residues. V trimming: 1 base; J trimming: 5 bases; junction bases outside the gene matches: 9. As DNA, the CDR3 is TGTGCCAGCAGCTTAGGTCTAGCGGGTGACTATGAGACCCAGTACTTC. As protein: CASSLGLAGDYETQYF.

This chain connects TRBV5-1 to TRBJ2-7; 7 bases agree with TRBD2. The CDR3 runs 15 residues. J gave up 1 base and V 0 bases, and 4 bases lay outside the gene matches. Germline CDR1 SGHRS, CDR2 YFSETQ. CDR3 coding DNA: TGCGCCAGCAGCTTGGGCGGCGGGAGTTCCTACGAGCAGTACTTC. Amino acids: CASSLGGGSSYEQYF.

The CDR3 DNA follows: TGTGCCAGCAGCTTAGTAGTAGAGAACTATGGCTACACCTTC. Encoded protein: CASSLVVENYGYTF. The chain joins TRBV7-9 to TRBJ1-2, with D uncertain. Between the trimmed V and J ends, which lost 1 base and 2 bases, there was a span of 8 bases. The CDR3 sequence is 14 residues long. The germline CDR1 and CDR2 sequences are SEHNR and FQNEAQ (reference sequence).

This sequence joins TRBV7-8 and TRBJ2-7; tentatively, D is TRBD1 (6 bases). The CDR3 extends over 14 amino acids. Germline V gene data show CDR1 as SGHVS and CDR2 as FQNEAQ. The V end lost 5 bases, the J end lost 3 bases, and 14 bases lay between the germline ends. As DNA, the CDR3 is TGTGCCAGCAGCACCGCAGGGGCCGGCTACGAGCAGTACTTC. Translating gives CASSTAGAGYEQYF.

This chain links TRBV30 with TRBJ2-1; 9 bases line up with TRBD2. This CDR3 has 15 amino acids. Germline V lookup: CDR1 GTSNPN, CDR2 SVGIG (reference sequence). With 0 bases clipped from V and 9 bases from J, the junction kept 9 bases outside the gene matches. CDR3 in DNA: TGTGCCTGGAGTGTAGGGGGCGGGAGGGCCGGTGAGCAGTTCTTC. It yields the protein CAWSVGGGRAGEQFF. The variable domain in full, completed from reference TRBV30 and TRBJ2-1, reads SQTIHQWPATLVQPVGSPLSLECTVEGTSNPNLYWYRQAAGRGLQLLFYSVGIGQISSEVPQNLSASRPQDRQFILSSKKLLLSDSGFYLCAWSVGGGRAGEQFFGPGTRLTVL.

This clone came up many times. The J gene is TRBJ2-2, the V gene TRBV5-5, with D perhaps matching TRBD1 (6 bases). Germline CDR1 is SGHKS and CDR2 is YYEKEE (reference sequence). V lost 1 base and J lost 5, with 18 bases in between. The CDR3 loop spans 17 amino acids. The CDR3 protein is CASSLRAVAGATGELFF. CDR3 nucleotide sequence: TGTGCCAGCAGCTTGCGAGCGGTAGCAGGGGCAACCGGGGAGCTGTTTTTT. The full variable domain, with the rest looked up from reference TRBV5-5 and TRBJ2-2, is DAGVTQSPTHLIKTRGQQVTLRCSPISGHKSVSWYQQVLGQGPQFIFQYYEKEERGRGNFPDRFSARQFPNYSSELNVNALLLGDSALYLCASSLRAVAGATGELFFGEGSRLTVL.

This clone was detected only a few times. This rearrangement joins TRBV10-2 to TRBJ2-1; 11 positions match TRBD2. The CDR3 covers 16 residues. J gave up 3 bases and V 8 bases, and 9 bases lay outside the gene matches. The germline CDR1 and CDR2 sequences are WSHSY and SAAADI. For the CDR3, the DNA is TGCGCCAGCCAAAGGGAACTAGCGGGAGACTACAATGAGCAGTTCTTC. As protein: CASQRELAGDYNEQFF.

V gene TRBV5-6 combines with J gene TRBJ1-1, with D possibly TRBD1 on 5 matching bases. The CDR3 is made up of 16 amino acids. V lost 0 bases, J lost 0 bases, and 12 bases lay in between. Germline-derived CDR1 and CDR2 are SGHDT and YYEEEE. Here the CDR3 DNA reads TGTGCCAGCAGCTTGGAGCAGGGAAGGTTGAACACTGAAGCTTTCTTT. This encodes CASSLEQGRLNTEAFF.